The subject of this entry is one T cell receptor beta chain. This clonotype has ten or more counts. Its cognate antigen has yet to be identified. The record has no base qualities; no much larger clone is one base away. The data are from a study of Graves' ophthalmopathy and Graves' hyperthyroidism listed by TCRdb under 2018. Study-wide context: Peripheral blood was collected at initial diagnosis, before any treatment. In total, around 130 blood samples were TCR-sequenced: 40 to 45 ophthalmopathy, some 80 hyperthyroidism and some 17 hyperthyroidism-to-ophthalmopathy patients. For independent validation, a separate cohort was made up of 18 to 20 hyperthyroidism patients plus 17 patients who later progressed from hyperthyroidism to ophthalmopathy. To explore V-J signatures that separate ophthalmopathy from hyperthyroidism, a discovery set of about a hundred patients was enrolled, consisting of about 43 with ophthalmopathy and roughly 57 with stable hyperthyroidism. Once sampling was done, hyperthyroidism patients were given methimazole at a starting dose of 30 mg daily, while ophthalmopathy patients were given high-dose intravenous methylprednisolone. The study used signatures of the TCR beta repertoire to tell Graves' ophthalmopathy apart from Graves' hyperthyroidism and to predict which patients would progress to ophthalmopathy. In roughly 6 hyperthyroidism patients, the T-cell repertoires found in thyroid tissue were compared with those found in blood. Here is what the overall study found, with its caveats: In validation, the model predicted ophthalmopathy progression with about 71% sensitivity and roughly 72% specificity; around twelve predicted patients were CT-confirmed with GO in a median of 6.5 months. Most expanded thyroid clonotypes with a frequency above 0.001 also appeared in blood, which suggests that blood repertoires may reflect the immune response in the thyroid. Sample size was not predetermined statistically, and investigators were not blinded to group allocation. Ophthalmopathy was separated from stable hyperthyroidism by the 13-signature model with about 85% sensitivity and around 81% specificity in cross-validation and with 80%/75% in the test set.

Ophthalmopathy patients had moderately to severely active disease, Clinical Activity Score of at least 3, NOSPECS grade of at least 4, and disease duration under 3 months. Patients were excluded if they had other autoimmune diseases, uncontrolled infections, pregnancy or lactation. Clinical symptoms, serum thyroxine, TRAb, thyroid ultrasound and orbital computed tomography formed the basis of the diagnosis. Ficoll-Paque density gradient centrifugation was used to isolate PBMCs from about 9 ml of fresh peripheral blood. Total RNA was extracted using Trizol reagent, and RNA quality was checked on an Agilent 2100 Bioanalyzer. For repertoire sequencing, TCR beta CDR3 regions were amplified from RNA transcripts. The first round of RT-PCR was done with HTBI primers and the Qiagen OneStep RT-PCR kit, and was followed by a second round of multiplex PCR, then size selection and purification. Libraries were sequenced paired-end with 100 bp reads on an Illumina HiSeq2000. On the study's bioinformatics: SOAPnuke was used to process the reads, removing any read that contained adapters or uncalled bases, had a mean Phred below 15, or lacked an exact match to the constant primer or identifier. High-quality paired reads were merged with COPE v1.2.5. Each unique nucleotide sequence was defined as a clonotype, and clonotypes were aligned to IMGT TRB V, D and J references with MiTCR v1.1. The analysis was limited to V-J combinations with a frequency above 0.0001, which together covered more than 98% of repertoires. For each V-J combination, a TCR clonal expansion and chaos score was defined as F50 clonal expansion divided by the chaos observed in the TCRdist matrix. Features were reduced by Welch's t-statistics and random forest to roughly 14 V-J combinations, which fed a naive Bayes classifier. The Morisita-Horn index was used to measure how similar the thyroid and blood repertoires were. Using fastp at Q25 and MiXCR, TCRdb reprocessed the public reads and kept productive beta chains. Every distinct CDR3 protein forms one entry, paired with its most common genes and DNA. These V and J calls are TCRdb output, not the study's own analysis. This sample gives about 340,000 distinct CDR3 sequences in total; about a sixth of them show up just once. 9% to 15% of the sample lies in the top ten.

Specimen: peripheral blood. This TCR was sampled from an adult man with Graves' ophthalmopathy.

The CDR3 region has the sequence CATRRNSGNTIYF. The nucleotides read TGTGCCACGCGACGGAACTCTGGAAACACCATATATTTT. This receptor chain uses TRBV6-2 or TRBV6-3 and TRBJ1-3; a confident D gene designation cannot be given. Reading the germline V gene gives CDR1 MNHEY and CDR2 SVGEGT. V is cut by 10 bases and J by 0 bases, and the space between the germline ends is 10 bases. Including the terminal cysteine and phenylalanine, the CDR3 comprises 13 residues. The kept DNA is CDR3 alone, 39 bases in frame from the first base.